The 17 T cell receptor beta chains presented below share a single source sample, sequenced in a study of T-cell reconstitution after alpha-beta-depleted transplantation in children. A library of TCRbeta sequences, prepared with unique molecular identifiers, was generated. TCRdb re-called the PCR reads with MiXCR, one entry per CDR3 protein. Of over 400,000 distinct CDR3 sequences listed, about 12% are singletons. The sample was PBMCs from the stem cell graft donor, taken from the stem cell graft. These receptors all come from a human donor who donated a stem cell graft to a child with combined immunodeficiency.

This clonotype showed up just a few times. The chain recombines TRBV6-2 or TRBV6-3 with TRBJ2-7; unclear D gene. The CDR3 contains 17 residues. The germline V and J ends were trimmed by 4 bases and 4 bases, with 23 bases remaining between them. Germline CDR1 MNHEY, CDR2 SVGEGT. The CDR3 spells CASSSYATVTEPYEQYF. The CDR3 DNA reads as TGTGCCAGCAGTTCCTACGCGACTGTCACCGAACCTTACGAGCAGTACTTC.

V and J are TRBV6-2 or TRBV6-3 and TRBJ2-1; the D is unclear. This CDR3 has 14 amino acids. The germline gives CDR1 MNHEY, CDR2 SVGEGT. With 2 bases removed from V and 4 bases from J, the gap between germline ends came to 9 bases. The CDR3 DNA sequence: TGTGCCAGCAGTTACGGTGCGGAATACAATGAGCAGTTCTTC. It yields the protein CASSYGAEYNEQFF.

The V gene is TRBV6-1, the J gene TRBJ2-1, with 13 bases identical to TRBD2. This CDR3 is 16 amino acids long. V trimming: 6 bases; J trimming: 0 bases; junction bases outside the gene matches: 2. Germline CDR1 and CDR2: MNHNS and SASEGT. The CDR3 sequence: CASRRTSGSSYNEQFF. The CDR3 bases are TGTGCCAGCAGAAGGACTAGCGGGAGCTCCTACAATGAGCAGTTCTTC.

The chain couples TRBV12-3 or TRBV12-4 to TRBJ2-7; D might be TRBD2 (5 bases). The V gene lost 3 bases and the J gene lost 6 bases, with 24 bases spanning the gap. The CDR3 is 17 residues long. CDR3 residues: CASSLVTEGRATGEQYF. The CDR3, as DNA: TGTGCCAGCAGTTTGGTAACAGAAGGGCGGGCTACGGGCGAGCAGTACTTC.

This clonotype was observed a few times. The genes are TRBV30 and TRBJ1-1, with 8 positions matching TRBD1. Germline-derived CDR1 and CDR2 are GTSNPN and SVGIG (reference sequence). The trim removed 8 bases at V and 4 bases at J, leaving 15 bases unmatched. This CDR3 spans 15 amino acids. The CDR3 sequence: CAGAAGTGESTEAFF. DNA of the CDR3: TGTGCCGGGGCGGCGGGGACAGGCGAGAGCACTGAAGCTTTCTTT.

As concerns this clonotype: A much bigger clone sits one base away, suggesting this may be a read error. The rearrangement joins TRBV11-2 to TRBJ2-5; no clear D gene. Germline V gives CDR1 SGHAT, CDR2 FQNNGV. CDR3 size: 13 residues. In DNA, the CDR3 is TGTGCCAGCAGCTTAGGGATCCAAGATACCCAGTACTTC. As protein: CASSLGIQDTQYF.

In its sample, this clonotype was seen a few times. The rearrangement joins TRBV5-1 to TRBJ1-1; no firm D call. Per the germline V gene, CDR1 is SGHRS and CDR2 is YFSETQ. The length of the CDR3 is 13 residues. Between the trimmed V and J ends, which lost 4 bases and 1 base, there was a span of 8 bases. This CDR3 is CASSLPPNTEAFF. CDR3 DNA: TGCGCCAGCAGCCTGCCCCCGAACACTGAAGCTTTCTTT.

The V and J genes are TRBV29-1 and TRBJ2-2; a weak D match, TRBD1 (6 bases). V was pared by 0 bases and J by 6 bases, with 14 bases between. CDR1 SQVTM and CDR2 ANQGSEA come from the germline V gene. This CDR3 is 15 amino acids long. The chain's CDR3 is CSVEDPAGEPGELFF. The CDR3 DNA is TGCAGCGTTGAAGATCCGGCAGGGGAGCCCGGGGAGCTGTTTTTT.

This clonotype was detected many times. The chain is built from TRBV5-1 and TRBJ1-1; maybe TRBD1 (5 bases). Germline CDR1 is SGHRS and CDR2 is YFSETQ. The CDR3 has 17 residues. V lost 0 bases to trimming and J lost 5 bases, with 20 bases between them. The CDR3 region is CASSLAVREGFRTEAFF. CDR3 sequence (DNA): TGCGCCAGCAGCTTGGCCGTCAGGGAGGGATTTAGGACTGAAGCTTTCTTT. Combining the CDR3 with reference TRBV5-1 and TRBJ1-1 gives the whole variable domain KAGVTQTPRYLIKTRGQQVTLSCSPISGHRSVSWYQQTPGQGLQFLFEYFSETQRNKGNFPGRFSGRQFSNSRSEMNVSTLELGDSALYLCASSLAVREGFRTEAFFGQGTRLTVV.

The table lists this clonotype with many counts. The chain recombines TRBV5-5 with TRBJ2-7; no definite D call. CDR3 length equals 14 residues. V was cut by 2 bases and J by 4 bases, with 13 bases left in between. The germline V gene encodes CDR1 SGHKS and CDR2 YYEKEE (reference sequence). Written as DNA, the CDR3 is TGTGCCAGCAGCTTCGGAGCCAGGAGTTACGAGCAGTACTTC. Translating it yields CASSFGARSYEQYF.

This chain joins TRBV5-6 and TRBJ2-7, with a tentative D call TRBD2 (6 bases). In germline, CDR1 is SGHDT, CDR2 YYEEEE. With 0 bases removed from V and 7 bases from J, the gap between germline ends came to 17 bases. This CDR3 is 15 amino acids long. The CDR3 DNA sequence: TGTGCCAGCAGCTTGGCGGGGACTGGCGGGAAAGAGCAGTACTTC. This gives the protein CASSLAGTGGKEQYF.

This chain joins TRBV5-1 and TRBJ1-4; D gene uncertain. Trimming took 5 bases from V and 0 from J, leaving 5 bases between them. In germline, CDR1 is SGHRS, CDR2 YFSETQ. This CDR3 is built from 13 residues. Here the CDR3 DNA reads TGCGCCAGCAGGGCGGCAACTAATGAAAAACTGTTTTTT. As protein: CASRAATNEKLFF.

This clonotype was seen only a few times. V and J are TRBV6-1 and TRBJ1-2, with 7 bases fitting TRBD1. V was clipped by 6 bases and J by 8 bases; unmatched bases: 9. CDR1 MNHNS and CDR2 SASEGT come from the germline V gene. The CDR3 length is 13 residues. CDR3 in DNA: TGTGCCAGCAGCTCTGACAGGGAGGGCGGCTACACCTTC. This codes for CASSSDREGGYTF.

The chain couples TRBV10-3 to TRBJ2-5; no definite D call. CDR1 is ENHRY and CDR2 is SYGVKD in the germline V gene. The CDR3 runs to 14 residues. The germline V and J ends were trimmed by 4 bases and 0 bases, with 9 bases remaining between them. The CDR3 spells CAISARQNQETQYF. CDR3 sequence (DNA): TGTGCCATCAGTGCGAGGCAGAACCAAGAGACCCAGTACTTC.

J is TRBJ1-2 and V is TRBV19, with TRBD1 matching 8 bases. Germline V gene lookup returns CDR1 LNHDA and CDR2 SQIVND (reference sequence). The CDR3 length is 16 residues. After removal of 3 bases from V and 7 bases from J, the junction contained 13 bases not matched to a gene. For the CDR3, the DNA is TGTGCCAGTAGTATTCTTGAGGGCAGGGGGCGAAGTGGCTACACCTTC. This sequence encodes CASSILEGRGRSGYTF.

The chain carries TRBV20-1 and TRBJ1-5, with TRBD1 matching 9 bases. Germline CDR1 reads DFQATT; CDR2 reads SNEGSKA (reference sequence). The ends lost 1 base at V and 6 bases at J; junction bases unmatched: 4. The CDR3 contains 14 residues. The CDR3 DNA follows: TGCAGTGCTAGAGGAACAGGGGGCAGTCAGCCCCAGCATTTT. It specifies CSARGTGGSQPQHF.

This clonotype has at least ten counts. J is TRBJ2-5 and V is TRBV5-1; perhaps TRBD1 as D (6 bases). Germline assignment: CDR1 SGHRS and CDR2 YFSETQ. The CDR3 loop spans 16 amino acids. The germline V and J ends were trimmed by 4 bases and 2 bases, with 18 bases remaining between them. The CDR3 loop reads CASSLTGREDQETQYF. CDR3 DNA: TGCGCCAGCAGCCTCACAGGGAGAGAGGATCAAGAGACCCAGTACTTC. Full variable domain (rest looked up from reference TRBV5-1 and TRBJ2-5): KAGVTQTPRYLIKTRGQQVTLSCSPISGHRSVSWYQQTPGQGLQFLFEYFSETQRNKGNFPGRFSGRQFSNSRSEMNVSTLELGDSALYLCASSLTGREDQETQYFGPGTRLLVL.